One and the same sample provided the 18 T cell receptor beta chains below, sequenced in a study of blood T cell repertoires in COVID-19. This table comes from immunoSEQ multiplex PCR, and its TCRdb copy is limited to in-frame clones, with some not included. Of roughly 230,000 clones in the sample, roughly 80% are singletons; the top ten hold around 7%. The sample was peripheral blood. These receptors originate from a woman aged 45 to 65 with acute or convalescent COVID-19.

The rearrangement joins TRBV5-1 to TRBJ2-3; TRBD2 aligns across 9 bases. Germline trimming cut 0 bases from V and 3 bases from J; bases unmatched to any gene: 2. This CDR3 region has 15 residues. CDR1 is SGHRS, CDR2 YFSETQ, per germline. CDR3 nucleotides: TGCGCCAGCAGCTTGGGACTAGCGGAAACAGATACGCAGTATTTT. Translating gives CASSLGLAETDTQYF.

V usage is TRBV4-1 and J usage is TRBJ1-5, with D unclear. Germline V gene lookup returns CDR1 MGHRA and CDR2 YSYEKL. The V end lost 5 bases, the J end lost 4 bases, and 21 bases lay between the germline ends. The CDR3 spans 17 residues. As DNA, the CDR3 is TGCGCCAGCAGCTCCCCGGGAGGTCAGGTCGGTAATCAGCCCCAGCATTTT. As protein: CASSSPGGQVGNQPQHF.

The V and J genes are TRBV6-2 or TRBV6-3 and TRBJ2-7, with 8 bases aligning to TRBD1. The CDR3 is made up of 16 amino acids. V was clipped by 2 bases and J by 6 bases; unmatched bases: 12. CDR1 and CDR2 (germline): MNHEY, SVGEGT. As DNA, the CDR3 is TGTGCCAGCAGTTACCCTCGACAGGGGAAGGCGATCGAGCAGTACTTC. Translating it yields CASSYPRQGKAIEQYF.

The chain combines TRBV9 with TRBJ1-6, with a weak D call TRBD1 (5 bases). This CDR3 is built from 14 residues. The V and J ends lost 3 bases and 9 bases respectively, with 13 bases between them. Germline V CDR1 and CDR2: SGDLS, YYNGEE. CDR3 sequence reads: CASSAYLQGSPLHF. The CDR3, as DNA: TGTGCCAGCAGCGCATACCTCCAGGGTTCACCCCTCCACTTT.

This chain links TRBV11-2 with TRBJ1-3; D uncertain. This CDR3 is built from 13 residues. Germline V gives CDR1 SGHAT, CDR2 FQNNGV. With 5 bases removed from V and 2 bases from J, the gap between germline ends came to 7 bases. The DNA for the CDR3 is TGTGCCAGCAGCCCCCAGGCTGGAAACACCATATATTTT. This sequence encodes CASSPQAGNTIYF. Full variable domain (missing parts from reference TRBV11-2 and TRBJ1-3): EAGVAQSPRYKIIEKRQSVAFWCNPISGHATLYWYQQILGQGPKLLIQFQNNGVVDDSQLPKDRFSAERLKGVDSTLKIQPAKLEDSAVYLCASSPQAGNTIYFGEGSWLTVV.

V and J are TRBV5-1 and TRBJ1-5; possible D gene TRBD1, 6 bases. The CDR3 runs 14 residues. The V and J ends lost 4 bases and 0 bases respectively, with 8 bases between them. Germline V gives CDR1 SGHRS, CDR2 YFSETQ. CDR3 amino acids: CASSEQGSNQPQHF. In DNA, the CDR3 is TGCGCCAGCAGCGAACAGGGTAGCAATCAGCCCCAGCATTTT.

This chain joins TRBV4-1 and TRBJ2-7; D may be TRBD2 (6 bases). Germline V gene sequence: CDR1 MGHRA, CDR2 YSYEKL. Trimming removed 3 bases from V and 2 bases from J, with 14 bases in between. This CDR3 spans 15 amino acids. This chain's CDR3 is CASSHSRDSTYEQYF. CDR3 in DNA: TGCGCCAGCAGCCATAGCCGGGACTCCACCTACGAGCAGTACTTC.

This chain joins TRBV19 and TRBJ1-2; 7 bases map to TRBD1. The germline CDR1 and CDR2 sequences are LNHDA and SQIVND (reference sequence). The CDR3 contains 14 residues. Trimming removed 3 bases from V and 4 bases from J; junction bases left unmatched: 5. Here the CDR3 reads CASSIGTDSYGYTF. CDR3 DNA sequence: TGTGCCAGTAGTATCGGGACAGACTCCTATGGCTACACCTTC.

This clone was recorded once. The chain is built from TRBV5-1 and TRBJ2-5; 7 bases fit TRBD1. The CDR3 totals 15 residues. Germline CDR1 SGHRS, CDR2 YFSETQ. With 0 bases clipped from V and 5 bases from J, the junction kept 7 bases outside the gene matches. The CDR3 reads CASSLAGQAMETQYF. CDR3 in DNA: TGCGCCAGCAGCTTGGCCGGACAGGCTATGGAGACCCAGTACTTC.

The sample holds a few counts of this clone. The gene calls are TRBV28 and TRBJ1-5; D gene ambiguous. Germline CDR1 reads MDHEN; CDR2 reads SYDVKM. The CDR3 totals 14 residues. Trimming removed 6 bases at V and 9 bases at J, with 18 bases between. The CDR3 region is CASSPGSPRWPQHF. The DNA of the CDR3 is TGTGCCAGCAGCCCTGGGAGTCCCAGGTGGCCCCAGCATTTT.

V gene TRBV7-6 combines with J gene TRBJ2-7; 9 bases agree with TRBD1. CDR1 is SGHVS, CDR2 FNYEAQ, per germline. The CDR3 extends over 16 amino acids. V was clipped by 5 bases and J by 1 base; unmatched bases: 9. CDR3 region: CASSTRQGEASYEQYF. As DNA, the CDR3 is TGTGCCAGCAGCACCCGACAGGGGGAGGCGTCCTACGAGCAGTACTTC.

Here the CDR3 reads CASSILGTSGSREQFF. The CDR3 DNA sequence: TGTGCCAGTAGTATTCTCGGGACTAGCGGGAGCCGGGAGCAGTTCTTC. The chain links TRBV19 to TRBJ2-1, with TRBD2 matching 14 bases. Germline CDR1 is LNHDA and CDR2 is SQIVND (reference sequence). The CDR3 covers 16 residues. The junction had 8 bases not matched to a gene; V was cut back by 3 bases and J by 10 bases.

This rearrangement joins TRBV5-1 to TRBJ2-7; maybe TRBD1 (5 bases). CDR3 length equals 15 residues. V dropped 0 bases and J dropped 2 bases, with 12 bases sitting between them. The germline CDR1 and CDR2 sequences are SGHRS and YFSETQ. CDR3 bases: TGCGCCAGCAGCTTGGAGCAGGGTGTAGCCTACGAGCAGTACTTC. It translates to CASSLEQGVAYEQYF.

The chain couples TRBV3-1 (or the pseudogene TRBV3-2) to TRBJ2-2; perhaps TRBD2 as D (6 bases). This CDR3 region has 16 residues. CDR1 and CDR2 from the germline V gene are LGHDT and YNNKEL (reference sequence). Trimming pared 1 base from V and 5 bases from J, leaving 14 bases between. The CDR3 DNA follows: TGTGCCAGCAGCCAAGGCCTTCCCCTAGCGACCGGGGAGCTGTTTTTT. It specifies CASSQGLPLATGELFF.

This chain connects TRBV11-2 to TRBJ2-7, with D unresolved. Germline V gene lookup returns CDR1 SGHAT and CDR2 FQNNGV. V lost 1 base, J lost 5 bases, and 12 bases lay in between. The CDR3 loop spans 14 amino acids. CDR3 protein: CASSLVSSADEQYF. CDR3 sequence (DNA): TGTGCCAGCAGCTTAGTTTCCAGCGCCGACGAGCAGTACTTC.

The rearrangement links TRBV2 to TRBJ1-5; 7 positions agree with TRBD1. V was pared by 2 bases and J by 4 bases, with 14 bases of the junction left unmatched. Germline values: CDR1 SNHLY, CDR2 FYNNEI. The CDR3 is made up of 18 amino acids. The chain's CDR3 is CASSEMTGTSLGNQPQHF. The DNA of the CDR3 is TGTGCCAGCAGTGAAATGACAGGGACTAGCTTAGGTAATCAGCCCCAGCATTTT.

J is TRBJ2-3 and V is TRBV7-8; D ambiguous. Germline V gene sequence: CDR1 SGHVS, CDR2 FQNEAQ. The CDR3 contains 11 residues. V was clipped by 5 bases and J by 5 bases, with 5 bases between them. The CDR3 protein is CASSPLDTQYF. The CDR3 DNA reads as TGTGCCAGCAGCCCCCTAGATACGCAGTATTTT.

The chain recombines TRBV30 with TRBJ2-3, with D tentatively TRBD1 (6 bases). The CDR3 contains 13 residues. Trimming stripped 8 bases from V and 0 bases from J, with 12 bases between. Germline assignment: CDR1 GTSNPN and CDR2 SVGIG (reference sequence). CDR3 amino acids: CAGTTGSTDTQYF. The CDR3 DNA follows: TGTGCCGGGACGACAGGCAGCACAGATACGCAGTATTTT.